The source of this T cell receptor beta chain is a study of metastatic and nonmetastatic thyroid tumors. Across the whole study: Malignant and benign thyroid patients had repertoires compared in peripheral blood and tumor or nodule tissue.

No patient received treatment before thyroid surgery. TCRdb reanalyzed the PCR reads with MiXCR. The profile shows more than 90,000 clones, more than 9.5% of them singletons. There are many counts of this clone. The material sequenced was blood. The sequence was obtained from a female donor with papillary thyroid cancer or a benign thyroid nodule (not recorded which). Some clones in this sample may be carry-over from other donors' samples.

The CDR3 region has the DNA TGCGCCAGCAGCTTGGGGTTGGGAGGGATTTACAATGAGCAGTTCTTC. Translation: CASSLGLGGIYNEQFF. V is TRBV5-1 and J is TRBJ2-1; 7 positions agree with TRBD2. The CDR3 has 16 amino acids. Trimming cost V 0 bases and J 4 bases; bases outside gene matches: 7. Germline CDR1 and CDR2: SGHRS and YFSETQ.